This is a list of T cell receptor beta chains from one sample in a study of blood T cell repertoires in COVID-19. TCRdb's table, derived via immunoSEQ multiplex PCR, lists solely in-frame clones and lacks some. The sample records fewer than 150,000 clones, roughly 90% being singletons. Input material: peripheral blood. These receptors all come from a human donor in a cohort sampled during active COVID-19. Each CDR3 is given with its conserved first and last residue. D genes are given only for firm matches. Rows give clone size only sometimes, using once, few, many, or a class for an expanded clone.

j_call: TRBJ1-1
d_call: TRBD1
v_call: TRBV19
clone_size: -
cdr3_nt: TGTGCCAGTAGCCCTGTGTGGGGACAGGGCAGCACTGAAGCTTTCTTT
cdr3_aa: CASSPVWGQGSTEAFF

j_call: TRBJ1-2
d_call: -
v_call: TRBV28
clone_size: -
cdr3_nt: TGTGCCAGCAGTTTTGAGGTATCTAACTATGGCTACACCTTC
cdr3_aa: CASSFEVSNYGYTF

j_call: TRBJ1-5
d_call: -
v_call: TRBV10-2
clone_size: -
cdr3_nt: TGCGCCAGCAGTCTGGGGGGGCTCTTGTGGAATCAGCCCCAGCATTTT
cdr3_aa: CASSLGGLLWNQPQHF

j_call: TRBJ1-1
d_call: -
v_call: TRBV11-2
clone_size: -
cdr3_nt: TGTGCCAGCAGCACACGCATTGAAGCTTTCTTT
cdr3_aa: CASSTRIEAFF

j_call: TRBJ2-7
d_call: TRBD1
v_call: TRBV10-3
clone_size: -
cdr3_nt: TGTGCCATCAGACGACAGGGGTTCAACGAGCAGTACTTC
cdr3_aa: CAIRRQGFNEQYF

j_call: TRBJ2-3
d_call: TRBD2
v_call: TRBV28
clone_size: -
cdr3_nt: TGTGCCAGCAGTCCGGGACTACGCACAGATACGCAGTATTTT
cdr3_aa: CASSPGLRTDTQYF

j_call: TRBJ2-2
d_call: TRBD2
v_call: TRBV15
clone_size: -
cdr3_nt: TGTGCCACCAGCAGAGCCCGAAGCCTAGCGGGGAACACCGGGGAGCTGTTTTTT
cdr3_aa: CATSRARSLAGNTGELFF

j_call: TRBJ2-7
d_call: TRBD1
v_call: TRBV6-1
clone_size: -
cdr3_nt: TGTGCCAGCAGTGATGGACAGGGGATCTACGAGCAGTACTTC
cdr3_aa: CASSDGQGIYEQYF

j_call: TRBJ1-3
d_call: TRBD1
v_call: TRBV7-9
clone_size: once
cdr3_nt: TGTGCCAGCAGCTTAGGGACAGGGGATGGTTGGAATGGAAACACCATATATTTT
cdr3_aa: CASSLGTGDGWNGNTIYF

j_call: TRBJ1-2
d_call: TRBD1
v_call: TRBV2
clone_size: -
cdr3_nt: TGTGCCAGCAGTATTGGGACAGACTATTATGGCTACACCTTC
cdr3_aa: CASSIGTDYYGYTF

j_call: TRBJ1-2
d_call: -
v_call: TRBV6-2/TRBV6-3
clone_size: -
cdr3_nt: TGTGCCAGCAGTTACAGAGCAGGGCCCTATGGCTACACCTTC
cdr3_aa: CASSYRAGPYGYTF

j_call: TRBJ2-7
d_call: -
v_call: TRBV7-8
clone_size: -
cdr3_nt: TGTGCCAGCAGCCACGACAACTACGAGCAGTACTTC
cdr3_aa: CASSHDNYEQYF

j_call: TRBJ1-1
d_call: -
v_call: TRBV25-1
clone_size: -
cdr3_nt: TGTGCCAGCAGTGCCGGACTCCTTTGGTCTGAAGCTTTCTTT
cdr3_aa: CASSAGLLWSEAFF

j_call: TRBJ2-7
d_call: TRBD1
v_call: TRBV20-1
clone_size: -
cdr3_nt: TGCAGTGCTGCCACAGGGGTCGAGCAGTACTTC
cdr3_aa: CSAATGVEQYF

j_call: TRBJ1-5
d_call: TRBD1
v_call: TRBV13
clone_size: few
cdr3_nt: TGTGCCAGCAGCCTCGGACAGGGGACCCATCAGCCCCAGCATTTT
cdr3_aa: CASSLGQGTHQPQHF

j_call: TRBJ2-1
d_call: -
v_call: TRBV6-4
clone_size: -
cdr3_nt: TGTGCCAGCAGTGACTCCCGGGTGGATGAGCAGTTCTTC
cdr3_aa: CASSDSRVDEQFF

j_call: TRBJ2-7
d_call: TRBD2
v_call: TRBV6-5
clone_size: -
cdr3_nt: TGTGCCAGCACCAAACCGGGACTAGCGGGAGGTGAGCAGTACTTC
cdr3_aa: CASTKPGLAGGEQYF

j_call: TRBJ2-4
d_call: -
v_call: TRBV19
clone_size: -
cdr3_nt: TGTGCCAGTATACAGGGATACATTCAGTACTTC
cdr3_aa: CASIQGYIQYF

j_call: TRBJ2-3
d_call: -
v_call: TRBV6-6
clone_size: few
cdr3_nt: TGTGCCAGCACCCCCCGGGGGACTAGCACAGATACGCAGTATTTT
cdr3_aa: CASTPRGTSTDTQYF

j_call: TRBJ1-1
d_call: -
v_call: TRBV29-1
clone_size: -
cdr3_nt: TGCAGCGTTGTAGGGTTTCAGGGGACTGAAGCTTTCTTT
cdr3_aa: CSVVGFQGTEAFF

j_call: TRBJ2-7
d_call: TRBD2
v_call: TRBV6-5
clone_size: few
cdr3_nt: TGTGCCAGCAGTTACTCGAAACGCGGGAGGAGCGAGCAGTACTTC
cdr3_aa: CASSYSKRGRSEQYF